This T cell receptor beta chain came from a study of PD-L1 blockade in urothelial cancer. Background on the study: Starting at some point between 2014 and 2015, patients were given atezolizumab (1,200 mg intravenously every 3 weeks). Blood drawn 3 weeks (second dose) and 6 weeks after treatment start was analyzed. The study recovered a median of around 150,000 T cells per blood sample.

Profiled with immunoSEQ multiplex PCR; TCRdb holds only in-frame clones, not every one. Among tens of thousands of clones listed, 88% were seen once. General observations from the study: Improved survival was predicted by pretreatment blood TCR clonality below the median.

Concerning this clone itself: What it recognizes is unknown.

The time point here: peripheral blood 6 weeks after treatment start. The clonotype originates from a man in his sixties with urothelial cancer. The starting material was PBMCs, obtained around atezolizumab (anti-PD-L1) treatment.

Written as DNA, the CDR3 is TGTGCCAGCATGGCAAGTCGCTCTGGAAACACCATATATTTT. Translating gives CASMASRSGNTIYF. The chain couples TRBV6-1 to TRBJ1-3; D is undetermined. The CDR3 length is 14 residues. CDR1 MNHNS and CDR2 SASEGT come from the germline V gene. Between the trimmed V and J ends, which lost 7 bases and 0 bases, there was a span of 10 bases.